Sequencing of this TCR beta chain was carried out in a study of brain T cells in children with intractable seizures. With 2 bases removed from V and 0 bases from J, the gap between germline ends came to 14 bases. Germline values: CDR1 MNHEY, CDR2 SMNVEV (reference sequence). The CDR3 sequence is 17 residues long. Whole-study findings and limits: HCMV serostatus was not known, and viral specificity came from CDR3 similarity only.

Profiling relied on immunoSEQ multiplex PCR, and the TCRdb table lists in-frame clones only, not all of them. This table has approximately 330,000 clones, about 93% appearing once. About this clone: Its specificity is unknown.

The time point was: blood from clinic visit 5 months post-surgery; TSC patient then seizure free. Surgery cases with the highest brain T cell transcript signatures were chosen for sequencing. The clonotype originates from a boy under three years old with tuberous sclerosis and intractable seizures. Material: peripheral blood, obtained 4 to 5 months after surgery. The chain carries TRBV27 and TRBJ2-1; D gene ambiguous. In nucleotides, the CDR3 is TGTGCCAGCAGTTTAGAGAAAACCAGGACCTCCTACAATGAGCAGTTCTTC. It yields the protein CASSLEKTRTSYNEQFF.